One TCR beta chain is described in this entry. The record originates from a study of control samples from healthy donors and cancer patients. The repertoire was sequenced with immunoSEQ multiplex PCR; TCRdb's copy has only in-frame clones and lacks some. The sample holds some 120,000 clones; more than 75% are singletons and the top ten take over 2%. V gave up 8 bases and J gave up 4 bases; unmatched junction bases: 4. The CDR3 consists of 12 residues. Germline values: CDR1 ENHRY, CDR2 SYGVKD. Source material: blood. The TCR sequence derives from a woman aged 65 to 85 in good health. The chain uses TRBV10-3 and TRBJ2-7; 8 bases agree with TRBD2. The CDR3 DNA follows: TGTGCCATCTCGGGGGGGCGGTACGAGCAGTACTTC. This codes for CAISGGRYEQYF.